This T cell receptor beta chain was captured by sequencing in a study of blood T cell repertoires in COVID-19. In the study overall: From the United States, Italy and Spain came samples of acute and convalescent COVID-19.

This CDR3 contains 16 residues. V was pared by 6 bases and J by 6 bases, with 9 bases of the junction left unmatched. Germline assignment: CDR1 SNHLY and CDR2 FYNNEI. Clones were sequenced by immunoSEQ multiplex PCR, and TCRdb holds only the in-frame ones, with some missing. This table holds around 200,000 clones, about 86% found once. The chain has TRBV2 and TRBJ2-1; 12 bases agree with TRBD1. Sequencing input: peripheral blood. The source is a human donor with acute or convalescent COVID-19. The donor label of this sample is uncertain. CDR3 sequence (DNA): TGTGCCAGCAGGGGACAGGGGGCGAGACCCCGCAATGAGCAGTTCTTC. This gives the protein CASRGQGARPRNEQFF.